Below are 21 T cell receptor beta chains sequenced from a single sample in a study of OX40 agonist ivuxolimab in advanced cancers. Measured with immunoSEQ multiplex PCR; TCRdb has only the in-frame clones, and not every one. The sample lists some 58,000 clones, about 90% occurring once. The sample in question was CD4+ or CD8+ T cells sorted from blood, obtained in a trial of the OX40 agonist ivuxolimab. These receptors were taken from an adult with an advanced solid tumor such as melanoma, head and neck, liver or kidney cancer.

The rearrangement joins TRBV27 to TRBJ1-1; D unresolved. The germline gives CDR1 MNHEY, CDR2 SMNVEV (reference sequence). The CDR3 runs to 16 residues. V lost 6 bases, J lost 2 bases, and 19 bases lay in between. CDR3 sequence (DNA): TGTGCCAGCAGCTCCCATATGGTAGGGAAAAACACTGAAGCTTTCTTT. Translating it yields CASSSHMVGKNTEAFF.

This clone was found once. V and J are TRBV30 and TRBJ2-2, with no clear D. The V gene's germline CDR1 is GTSNPN and CDR2 SVGIG (reference sequence). V lost 8 bases to trimming and J lost 0 bases, with 13 bases between them. There are 14 residues in the CDR3. The CDR3 here is CAHNADANTGELFF. DNA of the CDR3: TGTGCCCACAACGCCGACGCGAACACCGGGGAGCTGTTTTTT.

The chain links TRBV28 to TRBJ1-4; D is perhaps TRBD1 (5 bases). Trimming shortened V by 8 bases and J by 4 bases, and 11 bases separated the two germline ends. The CDR3 spans 13 residues. Germline loops: CDR1 MDHEN, CDR2 SYDVKM. The DNA for the CDR3 is TGTGCCAGCGAAGGGACTAATAATGAAAAACTGTTTTTT. The encoded protein is CASEGTNNEKLFF.

This sequence joins TRBV6-5 and TRBJ1-2; D uncertain. CDR3 size: 14 residues. Between the trimmed V and J ends, which lost 3 bases and 8 bases, there was a span of 16 bases. Germline V lookup: CDR1 MNHEY, CDR2 SVGAGI. CDR3 in amino acids: CASSYGGISGGYTF. The CDR3 nucleotides read TGTGCCAGCAGTTATGGTGGCATCTCGGGGGGCTACACCTTC.

The V call is TRBV18, the J call TRBJ2-5; D gene uncertain. The germline V gene encodes CDR1 KGHSH and CDR2 LQKENI. There are 12 residues in the CDR3. Trimming took 3 bases from V and 5 from J, leaving 7 bases between them. The CDR3 is CASSPSRETQYF. CDR3 sequence (DNA): TGTGCCAGCTCACCCTCCAGGGAGACCCAGTACTTC.

The chain employs TRBV9 and TRBJ1-1; D might be TRBD1 (5 bases). Germline values: CDR1 SGDLS, CDR2 YYNGEE. Trimming pared 0 bases from V and 5 bases from J, leaving 14 bases between. The CDR3 consists of 15 residues. The CDR3 loop is CASSVDILRGTEAFF. In DNA form, the CDR3 reads TGTGCCAGCAGCGTAGATATCCTTCGGGGGACTGAAGCTTTCTTT.

This chain joins TRBV5-1 and TRBJ2-7, with D perhaps TRBD1 or TRBD2 (5 bases each). The germline V gene encodes CDR1 SGHRS and CDR2 YFSETQ. Trimming stripped 4 bases from V and 5 bases from J, with 16 bases between. The CDR3 consists of 14 residues. CDR3 coding DNA: TGCGCCAGCAGCCCTGGGGGAGATCAGAACGAGCAGTACTTC. Translating gives CASSPGGDQNEQYF.

The chain employs TRBV27 and TRBJ2-1; perhaps TRBD2 as D (6 bases). Germline V gives CDR1 MNHEY, CDR2 SMNVEV (reference sequence). The CDR3 consists of 13 residues. Between the trimmed V and J ends, which lost 4 bases and 5 bases, there was a span of 9 bases. Here the CDR3 reads CASSSGLDNEQFF. Here the CDR3 DNA reads TGTGCCAGCAGTTCGGGACTGGACAATGAGCAGTTCTTC.

The chain uses TRBV7-9 and TRBJ2-3; 7 nucleotides match TRBD2. Trimming removed 1 base from V and 4 bases from J; junction bases left unmatched: 5. In germline, CDR1 is SEHNR, CDR2 FQNEAQ (reference sequence). This CDR3 has 15 residues. The CDR3 loop is CASSLGITSADTQYF. The CDR3 DNA sequence: TGTGCCAGCAGCTTAGGAATCACTAGCGCAGATACGCAGTATTTT.

The chain is built from TRBV2 and TRBJ1-1; 9 nucleotides line up with TRBD1. The germline CDR1 and CDR2 sequences are SNHLY and FYNNEI. The V and J ends lost 7 bases and 5 bases, in that order; junction bases with no gene match: 8. The CDR3 is made up of 14 amino acids. For the CDR3, the DNA is TGTGCCAGCAATCTACAGGGGGCGGGTACTGAAGCTTTCTTT. Its translation: CASNLQGAGTEAFF.

CDR3 nucleotide sequence: TGCAGCGTTCGGAGGGGGACTACGGGGGAGCTGTTTTTT. Translation: CSVRRGTTGELFF. The chain employs TRBV29-1 and TRBJ2-2; possibly TRBD2 for D (7 bases). Germline V gives CDR1 SQVTM, CDR2 ANQGSEA. V shed 5 bases and J shed 8 bases, with 15 bases lying between them. The CDR3 runs 13 residues.

The J gene is TRBJ2-3, the V gene TRBV14; TRBD2 matches 8 bases. Germline V gives CDR1 SGHDN, CDR2 FVKESK. V gave up 0 bases and J gave up 1 base; unmatched junction bases: 12. There are 19 residues in the CDR3. The CDR3 sequence is CASSQDGVSSGSGTDTQYF. In nucleotides, the CDR3 is TGTGCCAGCAGCCAAGATGGGGTCTCCAGCGGGAGCGGCACAGATACGCAGTATTTT.

This clone was recorded a few times. The CDR3 sequence: CAWDSNNSPLHF. The CDR3 DNA reads as TGTGCCTGGGACAGCAATAATTCACCCCTCCACTTT. The gene calls are TRBV30 and TRBJ1-6; tentative D call: TRBD1 (5 bases). The CDR3 is 12 amino acids. CDR1 and CDR2 (germline): GTSNPN, SVGIG (reference sequence). V was trimmed by 5 bases and J by 5 bases, leaving 7 bases between them.

The genes are TRBV7-9 and TRBJ1-1; D is possibly TRBD1 (6 bases). CDR1 is SEHNR and CDR2 is FQNEAQ in the germline V gene (reference sequence). V shed 1 base and J shed 4 bases, with 10 bases lying between them. CDR3 length: 14 amino acids. This chain's CDR3 is CASSLDRDRTEAFF. CDR3 nucleotide sequence: TGTGCCAGCAGCTTAGACAGGGATCGCACTGAAGCTTTCTTT.

The CDR3 DNA sequence: TGCGCCAGCAGCCAAGAGGTCACTTACCCTGGGCTAGTTGAAAAACTGTTTTTT. Protein: CASSQEVTYPGLVEKLFF. The V call is TRBV4-3, the J call TRBJ1-4; D is unclear. The CDR3 spans 18 residues. Germline CDR1 and CDR2: LGHNA and YSLEER. V lost 0 bases and J lost 7, with 21 bases in between.

This chain joins TRBV23-1 and TRBJ2-1, with D possibly matching TRBD1 (5 bases). TRBV23-1 is noted as an ORF with a role that remains uncertain. With 3 bases removed from V and 7 bases from J, the gap between germline ends came to 7 bases. The CDR3 length is 12 residues. The CDR3 reads CASSHRDNEQFF. CDR3 DNA: TGCGCCAGCAGTCACAGGGATAATGAGCAGTTCTTC.

This chain connects TRBV14 to TRBJ2-1; no reliable D call. The CDR3 spans 14 residues. V lost 3 bases and J lost 4, with 10 bases in between. Germline V gene data show CDR1 as SGHDN and CDR2 as FVKESK. The CDR3 loop is CASSQVSPYNEQFF. As DNA, the CDR3 is TGTGCCAGCAGCCAGGTTTCACCTTACAATGAGCAGTTCTTC.

The table lists this clone with a few counts. The gene calls are TRBV7-9 and TRBJ2-7; TRBD2 is a possible D gene (6 bases). The ends were cut back, 5 bases at V and 5 bases at J, with 16 bases in the middle. This CDR3 is 14 amino acids long. Looked up from germline, CDR1 is SEHNR and CDR2 is FQNEAQ (reference sequence). The CDR3, as DNA: TGTGCCAGCAGCGGCTCTGGGGGGTTCAACGAGCAGTACTTC. It specifies CASSGSGGFNEQYF.

The rearrangement uses TRBV28 and TRBJ1-2, with D perhaps matching TRBD1 (5 bases). The CDR3 is made up of 16 amino acids. The V end lost 8 bases, the J end lost 2 bases, and 21 bases lay between the germline ends. The germline CDR1 and CDR2 sequences are MDHEN and SYDVKM. DNA for the CDR3: TGTGCCAGCCAAGGTATACAGCCAGGGTTAAACTATGGCTACACCTTC. Its translation is CASQGIQPGLNYGYTF.

This clone was seen only a few times. The chain has TRBV11-2 and TRBJ2-4; no reliable D call. The germline CDR1 and CDR2 sequences are SGHAT and FQNNGV. With 4 bases removed from V and 2 bases from J, the gap between germline ends came to 12 bases. The CDR3 is 15 amino acids. CDR3 sequence reads: CASSSWKGSKNIQYF. In DNA form, the CDR3 reads TGTGCCAGCAGCTCATGGAAAGGGTCCAAAAACATTCAGTACTTC.

This clone has only a few counts. The V gene is TRBV28, the J gene TRBJ1-2; D is uncertain. The V gene's germline CDR1 is MDHEN and CDR2 SYDVKM. The V end lost 8 bases, the J end lost 4 bases, and 8 bases lay between the germline ends. The CDR3 has 11 residues. CDR3 sequence reads: CASSSGYGYTF. Written as DNA, the CDR3 is TGTGCCAGCTCCTCCGGCTATGGCTACACCTTC.